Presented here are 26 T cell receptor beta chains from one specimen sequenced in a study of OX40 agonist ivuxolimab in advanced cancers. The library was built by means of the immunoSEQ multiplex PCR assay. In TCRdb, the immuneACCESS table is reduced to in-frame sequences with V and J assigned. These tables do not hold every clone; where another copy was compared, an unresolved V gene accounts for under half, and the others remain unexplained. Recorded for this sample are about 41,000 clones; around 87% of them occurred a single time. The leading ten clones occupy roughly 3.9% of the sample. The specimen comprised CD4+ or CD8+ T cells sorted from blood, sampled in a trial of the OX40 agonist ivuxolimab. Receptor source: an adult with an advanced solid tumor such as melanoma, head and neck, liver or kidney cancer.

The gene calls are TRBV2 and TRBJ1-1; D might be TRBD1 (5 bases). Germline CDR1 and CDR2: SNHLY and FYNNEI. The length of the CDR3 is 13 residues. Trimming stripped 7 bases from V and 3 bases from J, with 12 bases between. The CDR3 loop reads CASKAGGDTEAFF. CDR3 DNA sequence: TGTGCCAGCAAGGCGGGGGGGGACACTGAAGCTTTCTTT. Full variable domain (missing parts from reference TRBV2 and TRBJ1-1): EPEVTQTPSHQVTQMGQEVILRCVPISNHLYFYWYRQILGQKVEFLVSFYNNEISEKSEIFDDQFSVERPDGSNFTLKIRSTKLEDSAMYFCASKAGGDTEAFFGQGTRLTVV.

CDR3 bases: TGTGCCAGTAGCCTGGGACGGCTCTATGGCTACACCTTC. It yields the protein CASSLGRLYGYTF. This chain links TRBV19 with TRBJ1-2, with a weak D call TRBD1 (5 bases). The V gene lost 6 bases and the J gene lost 4 bases, with 12 bases spanning the gap. The CDR3 extends over 13 amino acids. The germline V gene encodes CDR1 LNHDA and CDR2 SQIVND (reference sequence).

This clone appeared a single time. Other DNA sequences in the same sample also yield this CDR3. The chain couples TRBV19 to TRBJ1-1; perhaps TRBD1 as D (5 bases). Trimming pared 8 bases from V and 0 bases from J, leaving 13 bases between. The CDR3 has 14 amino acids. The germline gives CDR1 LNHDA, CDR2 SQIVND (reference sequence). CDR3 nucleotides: TGTGCCAGTGAAAACCAGGGACTGAACACTGAAGCTTTCTTT. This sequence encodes CASENQGLNTEAFF.

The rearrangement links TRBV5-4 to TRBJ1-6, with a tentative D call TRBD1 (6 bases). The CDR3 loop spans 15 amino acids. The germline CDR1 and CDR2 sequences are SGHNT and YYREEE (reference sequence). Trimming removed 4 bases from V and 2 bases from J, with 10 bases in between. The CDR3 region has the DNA TGTGCCAGCAGCCAGGGGCGGACCTATAATTCACCCCTCCACTTT. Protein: CASSQGRTYNSPLHF.

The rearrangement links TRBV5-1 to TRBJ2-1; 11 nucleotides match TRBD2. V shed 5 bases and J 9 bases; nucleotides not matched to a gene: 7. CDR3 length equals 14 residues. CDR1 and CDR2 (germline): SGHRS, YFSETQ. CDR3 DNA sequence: TGCGCCAGCAGGAAACTAGCGGGAGATGGTGAGCAGTTCTTC. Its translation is CASRKLAGDGEQFF.

The CDR3 spells CASSPSGGDSPLHF. CDR3 sequence (DNA): TGTGCCAGCAGCCCCTCGGGTGGAGATTCACCCCTCCACTTT. The chain has TRBV7-9 and TRBJ1-6; D remains unclear. The V and J ends lost 5 bases and 8 bases respectively, with 13 bases between them. CDR1 and CDR2 (germline): SEHNR, FQNEAQ (reference sequence). There are 14 residues in the CDR3. Together with reference TRBV7-9 and TRBJ1-6, the CDR3 gives the full variable domain: DTGVSQNPRHKITKRGQNVTFRCDPISEHNRLYWYRQTLGQGPEFLTYFQNEAQLEKSRLLSDRFSAERPKGSFSTLEIQRTEQGDSAMYLCASSPSGGDSPLHFGNGTRLTVT.

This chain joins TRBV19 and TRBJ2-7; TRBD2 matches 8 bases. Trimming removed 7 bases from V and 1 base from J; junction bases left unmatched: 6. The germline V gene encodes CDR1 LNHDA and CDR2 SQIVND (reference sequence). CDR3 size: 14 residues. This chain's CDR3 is CASTPGLGSYEQYF. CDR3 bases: TGTGCCAGTACCCCGGGACTAGGTTCCTACGAGCAGTACTTC.

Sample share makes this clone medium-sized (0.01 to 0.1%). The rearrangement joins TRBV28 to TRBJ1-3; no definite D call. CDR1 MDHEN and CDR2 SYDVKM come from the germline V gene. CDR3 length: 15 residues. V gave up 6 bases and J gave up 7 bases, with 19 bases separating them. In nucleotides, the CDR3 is TGTGCCAGCAGCCCTAGCGGGGAGTTCGGGAACACCATATATTTT. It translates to CASSPSGEFGNTIYF. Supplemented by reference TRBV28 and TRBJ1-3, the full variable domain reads DVKVTQSSRYLVKRTGEKVFLECVQDMDHENMFWYRQDPGLGLRLIYFSYDVKMKEKGDIPEGYSVSREKKERFSLILESASTNQTSMYLCASSPSGEFGNTIYFGEGSWLTVV.

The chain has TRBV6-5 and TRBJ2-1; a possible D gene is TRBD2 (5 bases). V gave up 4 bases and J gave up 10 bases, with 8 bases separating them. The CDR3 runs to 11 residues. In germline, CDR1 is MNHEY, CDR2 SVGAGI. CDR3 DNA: TGTGCCAGCAGTTTCGAGCGGGAGCAGTTCTTC. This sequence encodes CASSFEREQFF.

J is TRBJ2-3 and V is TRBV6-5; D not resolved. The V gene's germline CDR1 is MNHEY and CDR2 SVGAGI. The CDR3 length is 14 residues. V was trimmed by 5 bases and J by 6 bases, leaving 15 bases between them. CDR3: CASSTQLTRDTQYF. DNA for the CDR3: TGTGCCAGCAGTACCCAGTTGACGCGGGATACGCAGTATTTT.

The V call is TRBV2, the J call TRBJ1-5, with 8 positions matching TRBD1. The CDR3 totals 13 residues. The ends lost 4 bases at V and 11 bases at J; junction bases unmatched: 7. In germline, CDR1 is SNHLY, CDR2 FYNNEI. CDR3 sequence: CASSGTGIRTQHF. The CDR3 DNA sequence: TGTGCCAGCAGTGGGACAGGGATCCGGACCCAGCATTTT.

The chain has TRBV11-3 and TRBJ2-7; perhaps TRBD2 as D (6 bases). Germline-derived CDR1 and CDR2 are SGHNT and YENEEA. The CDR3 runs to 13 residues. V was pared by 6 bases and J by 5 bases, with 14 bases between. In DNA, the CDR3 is TGTGCCAGCAGTTCCATGGAGGGAAACGAGCAGTACTTC. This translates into CASSSMEGNEQYF.

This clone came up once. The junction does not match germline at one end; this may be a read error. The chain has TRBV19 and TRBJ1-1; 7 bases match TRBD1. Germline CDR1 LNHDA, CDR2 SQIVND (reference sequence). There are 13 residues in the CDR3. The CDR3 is CASSEQGTTKAFF. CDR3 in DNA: TGTGCCAGTAGTGAACAGGGGACCACTAAAGCTTTCTTT.

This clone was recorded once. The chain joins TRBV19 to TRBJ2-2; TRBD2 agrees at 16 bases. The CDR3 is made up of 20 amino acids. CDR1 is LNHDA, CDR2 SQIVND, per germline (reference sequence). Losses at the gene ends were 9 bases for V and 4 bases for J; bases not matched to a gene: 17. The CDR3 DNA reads TGTGCCAGCCACATGCCGGCGGGACTAGCGGGAGGGCCAGTCACCGGGGAGCTGTTTTTT. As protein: CASHMPAGLAGGPVTGELFF. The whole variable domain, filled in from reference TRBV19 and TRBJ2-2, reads DGGITQSPKYLFRKEGQNVTLSCEQNLNHDAMYWYRQDPGQGLRLIYYSQIVNDFQKGDIAEGYSVSREKKESFPLTVTSAQKNPTAFYLCASHMPAGLAGGPVTGELFFGEGSRLTVL.

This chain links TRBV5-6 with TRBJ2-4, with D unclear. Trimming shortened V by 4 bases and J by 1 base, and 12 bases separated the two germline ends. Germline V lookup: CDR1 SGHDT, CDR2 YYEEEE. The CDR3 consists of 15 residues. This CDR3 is CASSQSPDAKNIQYF. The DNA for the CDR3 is TGTGCCAGCAGCCAATCTCCGGACGCCAAAAACATTCAGTACTTC.

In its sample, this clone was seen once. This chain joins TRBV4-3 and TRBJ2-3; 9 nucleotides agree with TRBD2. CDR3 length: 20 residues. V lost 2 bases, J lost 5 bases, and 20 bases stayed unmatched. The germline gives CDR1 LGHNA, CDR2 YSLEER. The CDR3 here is CASSQWGGGEIAGEEDTQYF. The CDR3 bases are TGCGCCAGCAGCCAATGGGGAGGGGGCGAAATAGCGGGAGAGGAAGATACGCAGTATTTT.

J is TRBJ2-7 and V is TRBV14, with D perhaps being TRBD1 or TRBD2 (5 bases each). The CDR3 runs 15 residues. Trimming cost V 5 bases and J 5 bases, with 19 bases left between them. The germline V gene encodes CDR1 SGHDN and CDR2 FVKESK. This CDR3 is CASSKIDSGLDEQYF. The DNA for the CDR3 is TGTGCCAGCAGCAAAATAGACAGCGGTCTAGACGAGCAGTACTTC.

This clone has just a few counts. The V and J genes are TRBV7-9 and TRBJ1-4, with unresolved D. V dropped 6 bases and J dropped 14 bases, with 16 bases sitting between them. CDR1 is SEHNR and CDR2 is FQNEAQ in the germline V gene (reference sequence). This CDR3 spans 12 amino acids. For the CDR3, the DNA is TGTGCCAGCAGTACAGCGTCTCAGAAGCTGTTTTTT. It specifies CASSTASQKLFF.

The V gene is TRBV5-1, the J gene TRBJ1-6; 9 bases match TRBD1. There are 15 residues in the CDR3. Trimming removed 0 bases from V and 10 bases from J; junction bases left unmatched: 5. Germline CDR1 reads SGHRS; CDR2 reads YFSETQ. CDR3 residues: CASSLGDRGTSPLHF. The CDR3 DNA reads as TGCGCCAGCAGCTTGGGCGACAGGGGGACATCACCCCTCCACTTT.

CDR3 amino acids: CASSSRIEQYF. The CDR3 nucleotides read TGTGCCAGCAGCTCCCGGATTGAGCAGTACTTC. The V gene is TRBV7-9, the J gene TRBJ2-7; D ambiguous. Germline CDR1 is SEHNR and CDR2 is FQNEAQ (reference sequence). The CDR3 covers 11 residues. Trimming removed 4 bases from V and 7 bases from J, with 8 bases in between.

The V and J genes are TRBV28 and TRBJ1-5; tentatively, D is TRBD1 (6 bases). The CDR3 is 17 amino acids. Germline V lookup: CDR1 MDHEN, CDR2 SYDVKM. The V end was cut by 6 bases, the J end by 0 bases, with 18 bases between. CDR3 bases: TGTGCCAGCAGGCAAGAGGGGGGTCAAAATAGCAATCAGCCCCAGCATTTT. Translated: CASRQEGGQNSNQPQHF.

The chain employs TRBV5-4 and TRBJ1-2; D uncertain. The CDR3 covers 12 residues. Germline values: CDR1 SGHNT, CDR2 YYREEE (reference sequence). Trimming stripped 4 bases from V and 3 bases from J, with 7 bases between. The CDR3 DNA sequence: TGTGCCAGCAGCCAGCCTGACTATGGCTACACCTTC. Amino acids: CASSQPDYGYTF.

CDR3 sequence reads: CASSGQGSQPQHF. The DNA for the CDR3 is TGTGCCAGCAGTGGACAGGGCTCGCAGCCCCAGCATTTT. This sequence joins TRBV7-9 and TRBJ1-5; 8 nucleotides agree with TRBD1. The germline CDR1 and CDR2 sequences are SEHNR and FQNEAQ (reference sequence). Trimming removed 6 bases from V and 7 bases from J; junction bases left unmatched: 5. The CDR3 is 13 amino acids.

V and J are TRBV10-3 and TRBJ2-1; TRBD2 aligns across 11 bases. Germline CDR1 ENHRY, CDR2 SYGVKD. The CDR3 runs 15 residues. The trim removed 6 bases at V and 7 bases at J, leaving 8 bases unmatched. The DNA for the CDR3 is TGTGCCATCAGCTTACTAGCGGGAGAGGGAAATGAGCAGTTCTTC. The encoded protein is CAISLLAGEGNEQFF.

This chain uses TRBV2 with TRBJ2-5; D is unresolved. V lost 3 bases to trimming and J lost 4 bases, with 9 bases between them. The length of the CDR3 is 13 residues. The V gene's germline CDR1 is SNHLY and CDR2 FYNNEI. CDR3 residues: CASSDWASETQYF. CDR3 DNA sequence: TGTGCCAGCAGTGACTGGGCTTCAGAGACCCAGTACTTC.

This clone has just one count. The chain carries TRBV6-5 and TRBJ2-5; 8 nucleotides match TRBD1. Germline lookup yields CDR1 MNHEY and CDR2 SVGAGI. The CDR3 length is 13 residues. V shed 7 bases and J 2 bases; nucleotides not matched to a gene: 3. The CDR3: CASKDRGQETQYF. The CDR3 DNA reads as TGTGCCAGCAAAGACAGGGGACAAGAGACCCAGTACTTC.